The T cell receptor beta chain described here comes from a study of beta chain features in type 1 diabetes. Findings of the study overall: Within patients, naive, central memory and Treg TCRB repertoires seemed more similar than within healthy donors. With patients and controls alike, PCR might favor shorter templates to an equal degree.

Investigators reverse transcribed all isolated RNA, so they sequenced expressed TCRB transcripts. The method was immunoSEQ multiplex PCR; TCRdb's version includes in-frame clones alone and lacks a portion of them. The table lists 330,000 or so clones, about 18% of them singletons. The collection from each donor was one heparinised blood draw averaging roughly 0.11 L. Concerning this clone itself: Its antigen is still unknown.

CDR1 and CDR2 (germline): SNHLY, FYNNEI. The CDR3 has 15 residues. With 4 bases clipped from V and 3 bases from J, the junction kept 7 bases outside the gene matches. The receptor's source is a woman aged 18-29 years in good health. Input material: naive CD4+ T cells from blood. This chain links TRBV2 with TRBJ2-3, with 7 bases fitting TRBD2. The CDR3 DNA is TGTGCCAGCAGTGCGGTCGGTAGCGGGACAGATACGCAGTATTTT. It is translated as CASSAVGSGTDTQYF.